The T cell receptor (beta chain) described here comes from a study of cytomegalovirus exposure and HLA in healthy donors (dated by TCRdb to the late 2010s). Some background on the complete study: According to an earlier analysis of 587 of the donors, 200 million or so T cells yielded 120 million or so unique TCR beta sequences and 276 Gb of sequence data. Both class I and class II loci were covered by HLA typing, at four-digit resolution. Besides the first cohort of some 670 subjects, a separate validation cohort made up of 120 or so different subjects was used. Donor age, sex, ethnicity and CMV serostatus were collected together with the repertoire data. Genome-wide SNP genotypes for about 65% of the roughly 670 donors were used in a later genetic analysis, which treated that subset as a discovery cohort. Every repertoire in the discovery cohort had been generated on one and the same sequencing platform. The number of donors typed differed by locus, with about 629-630 for A, B, C, DRB1 and DQB1, more than 500 for DQA1, 600 to 610 for DPA1, and roughly 450 for DPB1. The genetic ancestry cluster associated with self-reported Caucasian donors included over 80% of the roughly 380 genotyped donors. Rather than drawing on any new phenotypic data, the later analysis identified candidate immune exposures from TCR beta sequences and the way those sequences occurred across donors. The study profiled the T cell repertoires of 500 to 800 subjects by immunosequencing and related them to cytomegalovirus serostatus. On average, around 200,000 unique TCR beta nucleotide sequences were sequenced per donor among 398 genotyped donors of the cohort, with 15% to 20% of those sequences being non-productive. A later analysis re-analyzed previously published TCR beta repertoires from approximately 670 donors and added high-resolution HLA genotyping to study TCR occurrence patterns. An early release covering 550 to 700 HLA-typed donors comprised roughly 300 gigabases of sequencing data and 65 million to 100 million unique TCR sequences. Four to six DR-DQ haplotypes were handled as single units for association and clustering, since linkage in the cohort was strong. The study combined high-throughput TCR immunosequencing, statistical association of individual TCRs with disease status, and machine learning to predict cytomegalovirus infection status. An earlier analysis of 587 of the donors used high-throughput TCR beta sequencing to judge whether each TCR beta V gene segment behaved as functional or pseudogenic. The study was designed to test whether signatures of past pathogen exposure could be identified by cataloging public T cell receptors. Summary of the overall study and its limitations: In vitro tests confirmed that three of the cytomegalovirus-associated TCR beta chains recognize cytomegalovirus antigens. The authors suggested that the approach could potentially be generalized to other disease states and immunological phenotypes. Because HLA typing was missing for some donors at each locus, association tests included only the typed subset. Some IMGT-functional V segments, including TRBV6-2 and TRBV6-3, could not be distinguished by the 87-base-pair reads and were therefore excluded. According to a later analysis, parvovirus B19, influenza, CMV and Epstein-Barr virus appeared linked to several top co-occurrence clusters. Most TCR sequences were seen in very few donors, while some public TCRs were found in many individuals. When HLA alleles, especially DR and DQ, strongly co-occurred, TCR associations were difficult to assign to individual alleles. Roughly uniform sequencing depth across donors was assumed in presence/absence analyses, although this assumption may not hold. A further reported finding was that TCR beta sequences accurately predicted the HLA-A and HLA-B alleles for most subjects in the first cohort. In an earlier analysis of approximately 590 of the donors, most TCR beta V segments were observed in productive rearrangements about 87% or about 30% of the time, broadly matching IMGT annotations. This cohort had only TCR beta chains sequenced, and the lack of alpha or paired-chain data limited which features could be detected. V-gene and J-gene trimming of TCR beta chains was associated with a missense DCLRE1C variant in a later genetic analysis, and the association was replicated in an independent cohort. In a later analysis, the rate of TCR association differed among HLA loci, with DRB1 alleles having the most associated TCRs and HLA-C alleles having the fewest. A later analysis associated around 16,000 TCR beta sequences with specific HLA alleles at a false discovery rate of 0.05. A later analysis found that HLA-associated TCR beta chains were more clonally expanded and had lower generation probabilities than equally common non-associated chains. The classifier was reported to diagnose cytomegalovirus status with high specificity and sensitivity in both the original cohort and the validation cohort. According to a later analysis, most CMV-associated TCR beta chains appeared to be HLA-restricted, and the HLA associations seemed to be driven largely by CMV exposure. In a later genetic analysis, fewer N-insertions in productive TCRs were reported among donors in an Asian-associated ancestry cluster than the roughly 640-donor mean. The study listed approximately 150 TCR beta chains as associated with cytomegalovirus. For the cohort, immune exposure information was limited to CMV serostatus. A group of highly shared sequence variants was considered likely to be a technical artifact of the sequencing pipeline. Because counts were too low, seventeen rarely observed V segments, including chromosome 9 orphons, were left out of the earlier analysis of some 640 of the donors. Correlated functional status among segregating V segments might be attributable to linkage disequilibrium, but an unknown experimental factor could not be ruled out.

The CDR3 sequence holds 13 residues, the cysteine and phenylalanine included. Just CDR3 DNA is preserved here, 39 bases in frame from base 1. V is pared back by 5 bases and J by 3 bases, with 11 bases lying between the germline termini. CDR1 and CDR2 (PRHDT, FYEKMQ) derive from the germline V gene (reference sequence). Library prep was done by the immunoSEQ multiplex PCR assay. A mixture of 60 forward primers for TCR Vbeta segments and 13 reverse primers for TCR Jbeta segments was used in the multiplex PCR. The CDR3 region of rearranged TCR beta genes was amplified from genomic DNA with a multiplex PCR assay. On the Illumina HiSeq System, the amplified TCR beta libraries were sequenced as 87-base-pair reads. The original methods were these. Across the 640 or so repertoires, a later analysis counted 78 million or so unique TCR beta chains, 9.5 million to 13 million of which were shared by at least two donors. Raw reads were error-corrected and collapsed into unique sequences by a nearest-neighbor algorithm in which closely related sequences were merged to remove PCR and sequencing errors. CDR3 sequences were aligned to IMGT reference sequences to assign V, D and J gene segments. Each retained sequence needed at least a six-nucleotide match to both a V gene segment and a J gene segment. Rearrangements were classified as productive when the CDR3 lacked stop codons and remained in frame with V and J, and all other rearrangements were classified as non-productive. CDR3 was defined according to IMGT convention as the region running from the second conserved V-encoded cysteine to the conserved J-encoded phenylalanine. Sequences without an unambiguous match to a single V gene segment were excluded from the earlier analysis of about 640 of the donors. In an earlier analysis of approximately 610 of the donors, V segments were called functional above 56.7% productive rearrangements and were called segregating when the between-donor standard deviation exceeded 5%. A statistical classification framework was developed to diagnose cytomegalovirus status using the catalog of TCR beta chain sequences. In a later analysis, V and J genes were assigned by comparing TCR nucleotide sequences against IMGT/GENE-DB human TR gene sequences. The TCRdist pipeline was used in a later analysis to assign CDR3 sequences and most-parsimonious VDJ recombination scenarios. In a later analysis, each TCR beta chain was defined by its CDR3 amino acid sequence together with its V-gene family, and reads lacking a unique V-gene family were excluded. As a way to deal with suspected cross-contamination and a sequencing artifact, a later analysis dropped 450 to 600 nucleotide sequences that were highly shared and had low generation probability. A later analysis calculated a clonal expansion index for each public chain from normalized within-repertoire ranks of inferred template counts. In a later analysis, generation probabilities were computed using a VDJ recombination model fitted to out-of-frame rearrangements, and the results were checked against IGoR. A later analysis scored TCR-TCR, TCR-HLA and TCR-CMV co-occurrence with hypergeometric tests, applying a repertoire-size bias correction to TCR pairs. In a later analysis, false discovery rates were estimated by permuting HLA or CMV assignments 20 times. In a later analysis, co-occurring TCRs were grouped using DBSCAN, with TCRdist sequence similarity added in when clustering inside HLA-allele-positive subsets. Co-occurrence clustering excluded repertoires with fewer than 30,000 or more than 120,000 public chains, plus five with anomalous nucleotide sharing. TCRdb carries this immuneACCESS record with in-frame sequences only. Its versions omit some clonotypes, under half of them owing to an unresolved V gene in the studies checked, with the rest unexplained. V and J calls plus clone size are reproduced from that table; the DNA served to infer D and trimming. The sample has over 150,000 clones on record, around 77% of them singletons. Of the sample, 1% is held by the ten largest clones.

The cohort comprised around 700 healthy bone marrow donors. At the time of sampling, every cohort member was nominally healthy, though immune exposures that went unrecorded were likely present. The donor was CMV seropositive and was included in the group of approximately 310 seropositive cohort members. A peripheral blood sample was provided by each donor, and peripheral blood mononuclear cells were used for TCR beta sequencing. Genomic DNA was extracted from the blood cell samples with the Qiagen DNeasy Blood Extraction Kit. A remark on this clone: The target of this receptor is not known. Base qualities are not at hand, and no much larger clone is one base apart.

The sequenced sample was PBMCs. The sequence is built from TRBV13 and TRBJ2-7; a confident D gene designation cannot be given. The source is a woman aged 45-60 years in good health and CMV-seropositive. The nucleotide sequence reads TGTGCCAGCAGCGCCTACCCCAACTACGAGCAGTACTTC. This yields the protein CASSAYPNYEQYF.